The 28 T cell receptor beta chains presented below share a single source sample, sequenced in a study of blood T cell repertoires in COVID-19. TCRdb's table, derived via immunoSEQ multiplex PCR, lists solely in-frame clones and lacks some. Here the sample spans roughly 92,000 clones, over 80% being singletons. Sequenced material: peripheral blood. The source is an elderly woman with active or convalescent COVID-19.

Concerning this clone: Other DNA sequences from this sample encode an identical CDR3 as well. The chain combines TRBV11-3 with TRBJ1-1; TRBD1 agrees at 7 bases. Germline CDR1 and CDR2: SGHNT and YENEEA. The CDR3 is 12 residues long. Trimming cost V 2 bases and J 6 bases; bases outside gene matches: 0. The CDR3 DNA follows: TGTGCCAGCAGCTTAACAGGGGCTGAAGCTTTCTTT. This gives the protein CASSLTGAEAFF. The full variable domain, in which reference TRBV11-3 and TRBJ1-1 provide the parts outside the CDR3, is EAGVVQSPRYKIIEKKQPVAFWCNPISGHNTLYWYLQNLGQGPELLIRYENEEAVDDSQLPKDRFSAERLKGVDSTLKIQPAELGDSAVYLCASSLTGAEAFFGQGTRLTVV.

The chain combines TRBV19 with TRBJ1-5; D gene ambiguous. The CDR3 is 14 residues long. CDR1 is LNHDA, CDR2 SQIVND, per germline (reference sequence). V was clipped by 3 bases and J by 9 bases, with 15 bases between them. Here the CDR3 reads CASSMGLGRAPQHF. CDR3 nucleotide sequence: TGTGCCAGTAGTATGGGCTTGGGGAGGGCGCCCCAGCATTTT.

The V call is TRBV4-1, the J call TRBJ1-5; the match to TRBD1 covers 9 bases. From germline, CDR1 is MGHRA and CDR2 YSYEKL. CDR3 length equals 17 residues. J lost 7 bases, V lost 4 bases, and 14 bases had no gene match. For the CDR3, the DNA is TGCGCCAGCAGCCCATACAAGTCAGGGACAGGGTTCCAGCCCCAGCATTTT. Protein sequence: CASSPYKSGTGFQPQHF.

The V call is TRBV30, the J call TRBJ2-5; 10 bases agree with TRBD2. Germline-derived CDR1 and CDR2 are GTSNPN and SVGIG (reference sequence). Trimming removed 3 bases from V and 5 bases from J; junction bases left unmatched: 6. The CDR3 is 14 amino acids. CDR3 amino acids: CAWRSGRGGETQYF. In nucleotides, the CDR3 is TGTGCCTGGAGAAGCGGGAGGGGAGGTGAGACCCAGTACTTC.

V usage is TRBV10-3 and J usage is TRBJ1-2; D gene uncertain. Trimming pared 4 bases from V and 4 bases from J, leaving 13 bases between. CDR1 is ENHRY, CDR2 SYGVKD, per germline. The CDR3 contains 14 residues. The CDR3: CAISGSKESYGYTF. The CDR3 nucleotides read TGTGCCATCAGTGGCTCGAAGGAGTCCTATGGCTACACCTTC.

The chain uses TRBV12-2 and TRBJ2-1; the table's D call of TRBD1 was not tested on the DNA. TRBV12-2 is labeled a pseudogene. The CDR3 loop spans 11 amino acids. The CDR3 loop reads CAVRTGNEQFF. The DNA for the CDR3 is TGTGCAGTCCGGACAGGGAATGAGCAGTTCTTC.

CDR3 in amino acids: CASSFIAARGLRVYGYTF. The CDR3 region has the DNA TGTGCCAGCAGTTTCATAGCGGCAAGGGGCCTGAGGGTCTATGGCTACACCTTC. V is TRBV28 and J is TRBJ1-2, with D perhaps matching TRBD1 (5 bases). Trimming took off 3 bases at V and 4 bases at J, with 24 bases between the two ends. This CDR3 has 18 residues. The germline V gene encodes CDR1 MDHEN and CDR2 SYDVKM.

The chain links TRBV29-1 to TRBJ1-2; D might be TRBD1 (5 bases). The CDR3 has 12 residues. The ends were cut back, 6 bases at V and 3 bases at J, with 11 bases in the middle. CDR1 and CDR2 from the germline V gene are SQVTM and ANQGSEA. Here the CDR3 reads CSVSRADYGYTF. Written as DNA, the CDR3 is TGCAGCGTATCCAGGGCGGACTATGGCTACACCTTC. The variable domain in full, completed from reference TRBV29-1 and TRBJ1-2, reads SAVISQKPSRDICQRGTSLTIQCQVDSQVTMMFWYRQQPGQSLTLIATANQGSEATYESGFVIDKFPISRPNLTFSTLTVSNMSPEDSSIYLCSVSRADYGYTFGSGTRLTVV.

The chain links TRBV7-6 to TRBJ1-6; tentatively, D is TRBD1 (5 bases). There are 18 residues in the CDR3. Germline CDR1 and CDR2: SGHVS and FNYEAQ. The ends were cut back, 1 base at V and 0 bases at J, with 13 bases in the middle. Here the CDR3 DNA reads TGTGCCAGCAGCTTAGTGGGGGGTCCGAGCTCCTATAATTCACCCCTCCACTTT. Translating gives CASSLVGGPSSYNSPLHF.

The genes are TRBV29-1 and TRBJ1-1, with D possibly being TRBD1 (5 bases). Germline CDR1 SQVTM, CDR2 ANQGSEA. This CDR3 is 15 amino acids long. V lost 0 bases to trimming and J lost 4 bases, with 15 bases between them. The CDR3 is CSVEDRRQPFTEAFF. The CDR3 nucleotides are TGCAGCGTTGAAGATCGCAGACAGCCCTTCACTGAAGCTTTCTTT.

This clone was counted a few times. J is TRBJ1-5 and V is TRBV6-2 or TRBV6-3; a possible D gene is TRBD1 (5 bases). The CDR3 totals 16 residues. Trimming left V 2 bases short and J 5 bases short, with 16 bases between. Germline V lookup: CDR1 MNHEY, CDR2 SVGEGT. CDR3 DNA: TGTGCCAGCAGTTACCGAGGAAGCGGGGGGGATCAGCCCCAGCATTTT. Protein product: CASSYRGSGGDQPQHF.

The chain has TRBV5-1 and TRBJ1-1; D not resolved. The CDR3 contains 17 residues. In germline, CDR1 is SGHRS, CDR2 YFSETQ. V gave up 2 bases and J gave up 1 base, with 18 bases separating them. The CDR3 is CASSFRGHLAQNTEAFF. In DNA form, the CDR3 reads TGCGCCAGCAGCTTCCGGGGTCACCTCGCCCAGAACACTGAAGCTTTCTTT. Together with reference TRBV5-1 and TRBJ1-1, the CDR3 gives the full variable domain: KAGVTQTPRYLIKTRGQQVTLSCSPISGHRSVSWYQQTPGQGLQFLFEYFSETQRNKGNFPGRFSGRQFSNSRSEMNVSTLELGDSALYLCASSFRGHLAQNTEAFFGQGTRLTVV.

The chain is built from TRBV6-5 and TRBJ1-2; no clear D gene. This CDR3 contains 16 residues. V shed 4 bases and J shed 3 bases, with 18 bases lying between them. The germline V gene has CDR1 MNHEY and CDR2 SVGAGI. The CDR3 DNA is TGTGCCAGCAGTTCGAACCTCTTTGAGAGATACTATGGCTACACCTTC. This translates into CASSSNLFERYYGYTF.

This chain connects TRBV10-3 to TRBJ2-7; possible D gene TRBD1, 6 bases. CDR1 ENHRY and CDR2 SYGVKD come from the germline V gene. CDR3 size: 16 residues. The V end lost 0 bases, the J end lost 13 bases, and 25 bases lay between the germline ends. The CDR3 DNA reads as TGTGCCATCAGTGAGTCGATGATCGCAGGACAGCCACTCTTATACTTC. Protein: CAISESMIAGQPLLYF.

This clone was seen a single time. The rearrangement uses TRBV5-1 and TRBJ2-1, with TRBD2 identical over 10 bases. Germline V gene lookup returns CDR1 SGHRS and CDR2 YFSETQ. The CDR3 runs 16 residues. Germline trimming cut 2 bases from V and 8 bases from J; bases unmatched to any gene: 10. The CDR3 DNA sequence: TGCGCCAGCAGCTTACCCTTAGCGGGGGGATTGGATGAGCAGTTCTTC. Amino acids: CASSLPLAGGLDEQFF. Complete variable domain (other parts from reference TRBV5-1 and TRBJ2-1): KAGVTQTPRYLIKTRGQQVTLSCSPISGHRSVSWYQQTPGQGLQFLFEYFSETQRNKGNFPGRFSGRQFSNSRSEMNVSTLELGDSALYLCASSLPLAGGLDEQFFGPGTRLTVL.

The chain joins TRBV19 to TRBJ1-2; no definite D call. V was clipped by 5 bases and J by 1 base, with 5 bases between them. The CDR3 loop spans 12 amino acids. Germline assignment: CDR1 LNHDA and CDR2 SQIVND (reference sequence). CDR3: CASSADNYGYTF. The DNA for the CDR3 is TGTGCCAGTAGTGCAGATAACTATGGCTACACCTTC.

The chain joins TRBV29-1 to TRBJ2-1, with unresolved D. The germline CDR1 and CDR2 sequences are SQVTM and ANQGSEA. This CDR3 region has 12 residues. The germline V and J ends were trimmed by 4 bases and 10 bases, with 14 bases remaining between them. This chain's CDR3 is CSVVERLSEQFF. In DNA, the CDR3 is TGCAGCGTTGTTGAGAGACTCTCAGAGCAGTTCTTC.

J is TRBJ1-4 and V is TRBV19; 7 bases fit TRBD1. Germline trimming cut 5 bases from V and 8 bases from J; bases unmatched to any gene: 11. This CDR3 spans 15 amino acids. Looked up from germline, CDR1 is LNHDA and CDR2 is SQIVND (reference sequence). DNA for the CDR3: TGTGCCAGTAGTCCCACACAGGGGCCAGGGGAAAAACTGTTTTTT. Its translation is CASSPTQGPGEKLFF.

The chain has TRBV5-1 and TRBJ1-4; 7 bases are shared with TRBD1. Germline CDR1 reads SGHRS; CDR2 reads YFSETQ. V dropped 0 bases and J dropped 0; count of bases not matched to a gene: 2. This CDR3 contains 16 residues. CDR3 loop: CASSLGQGTTNEKLFF. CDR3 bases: TGCGCCAGCAGCTTGGGACAGGGCACAACTAATGAAAAACTGTTTTTT.

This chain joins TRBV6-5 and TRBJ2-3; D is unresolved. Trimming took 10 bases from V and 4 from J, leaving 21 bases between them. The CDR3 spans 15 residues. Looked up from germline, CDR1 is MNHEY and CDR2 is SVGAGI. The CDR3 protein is CAISSSPIRSDTQYF. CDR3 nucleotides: TGTGCCATCTCGTCGAGCCCCATTCGTTCAGATACGCAGTATTTT.

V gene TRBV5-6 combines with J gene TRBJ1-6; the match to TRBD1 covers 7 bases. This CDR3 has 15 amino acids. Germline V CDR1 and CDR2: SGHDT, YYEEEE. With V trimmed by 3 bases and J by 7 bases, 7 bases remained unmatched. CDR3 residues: CASSSQGLGNSPLHF. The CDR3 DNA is TGTGCCAGCAGCTCACAGGGGCTGGGGAATTCACCCCTCCACTTT.

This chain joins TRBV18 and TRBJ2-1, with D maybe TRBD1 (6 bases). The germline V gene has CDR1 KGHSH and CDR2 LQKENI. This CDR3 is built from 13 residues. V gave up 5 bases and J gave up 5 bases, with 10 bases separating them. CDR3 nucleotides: TGTGCCAGCTCAGGGGGCGCGGACAATGAGCAGTTCTTC. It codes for CASSGGADNEQFF.

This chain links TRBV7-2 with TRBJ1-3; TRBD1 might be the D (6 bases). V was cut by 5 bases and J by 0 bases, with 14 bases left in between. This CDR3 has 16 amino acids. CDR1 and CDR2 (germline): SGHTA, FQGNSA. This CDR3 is CASSLTGYLSGNTIYF. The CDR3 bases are TGTGCCAGCAGCCTCACAGGGTATCTCTCTGGAAACACCATATATTTT. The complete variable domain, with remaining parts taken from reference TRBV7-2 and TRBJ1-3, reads GAGVSQSPSNKVTEKGKDVELRCDPISGHTALYWYRQSLGQGLEFLIYFQGNSAPDKSGLPSDRFSAERTGGSVSTLTIQRTQQEDSAVYLCASSLTGYLSGNTIYFGEGSWLTVV.

The CDR3 nucleotides are TGTGCCAGCAGTCGGAGTTTTGGCTACACCTTC. Translation: CASSRSFGYTF. The V gene is TRBV28, the J gene TRBJ1-2; D gene ambiguous. The CDR3 spans 11 residues. Trimming removed 5 bases at V and 7 bases at J, with 8 bases between. Germline CDR1 and CDR2: MDHEN and SYDVKM.

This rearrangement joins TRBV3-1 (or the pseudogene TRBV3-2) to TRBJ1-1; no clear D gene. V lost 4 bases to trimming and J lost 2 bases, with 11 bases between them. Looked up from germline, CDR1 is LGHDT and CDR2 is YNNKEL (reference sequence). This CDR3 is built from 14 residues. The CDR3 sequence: CASSPEVRNTEAFF. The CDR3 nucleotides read TGTGCCAGCAGCCCTGAGGTCAGAAACACTGAAGCTTTCTTT.

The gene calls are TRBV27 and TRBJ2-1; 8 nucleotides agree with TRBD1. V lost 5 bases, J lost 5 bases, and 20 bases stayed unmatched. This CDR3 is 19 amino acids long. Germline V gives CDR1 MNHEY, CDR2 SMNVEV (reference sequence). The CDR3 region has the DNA TGTGCCAGCAGTCCGCTGCCTACTTCACAGGGGGTGGTGGACAATGAGCAGTTCTTC. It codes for CASSPLPTSQGVVDNEQFF.

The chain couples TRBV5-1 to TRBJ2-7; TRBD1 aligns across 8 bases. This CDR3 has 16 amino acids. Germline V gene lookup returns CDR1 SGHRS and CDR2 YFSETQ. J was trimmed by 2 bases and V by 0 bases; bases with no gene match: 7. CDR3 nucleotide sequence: TGCGCCAGCAGCTTGGCGGCGGGACAGGCTCCCTACGAGCAGTACTTC. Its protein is CASSLAAGQAPYEQYF.

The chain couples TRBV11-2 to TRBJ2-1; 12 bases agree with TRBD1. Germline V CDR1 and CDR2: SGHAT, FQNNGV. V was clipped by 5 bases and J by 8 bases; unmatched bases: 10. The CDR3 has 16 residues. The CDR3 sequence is CASSTLGTGGLDEQFF. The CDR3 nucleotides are TGTGCCAGCAGCACCCTCGGGACAGGGGGCTTGGATGAGCAGTTCTTC.